This T cell receptor (beta chain) was sequenced for a study of blood T cell repertoires in COVID-19. On the study more broadly: Donors in the United States, Italy and Spain gave samples during acute or convalescent COVID-19.

The CDR3 sequence is 15 residues long. Per the germline V gene, CDR1 is KGHSH and CDR2 is LQKENI. V shed 4 bases, J shed 8 bases, and the junction held 8 bases outside the gene matches. Generated by immunoSEQ multiplex PCR, the TCRdb table keeps only in-frame clones and is missing some. The sample carries about 190,000 clones, 70% to 90% recorded once. The sequence was obtained from a man aged 25 to 40 with acute or convalescent COVID-19. The J gene is TRBJ1-4, the V gene TRBV18; TRBD1 matches 9 bases. The specimen sequenced was peripheral blood. CDR3 sequence (DNA): TGTGCCAGCTCACGGGGACAGGGAAGAGAGGAAAAACTGTTTTTT. Translated, it gives CASSRGQGREEKLFF.